A single sample is the source of the 2 T cell receptor beta chains below, sequenced in a study of shared T cell receptors in the human thymus. Sequencing was performed with immunoSEQ multiplex PCR; in TCRdb, only in-frame clones are kept and a portion is missing. The sample holds hundreds of thousands of clones, 95% seen once. The source material was thymocytes. The receptors were sampled from a human donor.

The rearrangement links TRBV5-6 to TRBJ1-2; 10 bases match TRBD1. The V gene's germline CDR1 is SGHDT and CDR2 YYEEEE. The CDR3 covers 16 residues. Unmatched junction bases numbered 7, after V lost 1 base and J lost 4 bases. CDR3 DNA sequence: TGTGCCAGCAGCTTGTGGGACAGGGGATCCTCCTATGGCTACACCTTC. Translation: CASSLWDRGSSYGYTF.

V and J are TRBV19 and TRBJ1-1; TRBD1 might be the D (6 bases). CDR3 size: 16 residues. Germline V CDR1 and CDR2: LNHDA, SQIVND (reference sequence). V lost 5 bases and J 1 base, leaving 17 bases between the germline ends. CDR3 in DNA: TGTGCCAGTAGTTTCACGCAGACAGGAAAGAACACTGAAGCTTTCTTT. Its translation: CASSFTQTGKNTEAFF.